The clone carrying this T cell receptor beta chain was seen repeatedly, ten times or more. The antigen remains unidentified. The beta constant-region primer was an equimolar mix of two oligonucleotides covering TRBC1 and TRBC2. An oligonucleotide with the SP2 primer and a 12-nucleotide UMI was ligated to the cDNA 3' end. Nested alpha and beta constant-region primers with the SP2 primer drove four PCR rounds on ligated cDNA. TCRdb independently ran MiXCR on the UMI-ligation and nested PCR reads; one entry per CDR3 protein. Among around 29,000 distinct CDR3 sequences, over 8.5% were seen once, and the ten largest hold about 15%. The sample belongs to a study of naive and memory T cell subsets. Notes on the study in general: Over 90% of naive TCR sequences appeared only once after error correction, unlike memory subsets. From naive to CM, EM and EMRA, diversity decreased and Gini increased.

The sequence derives from a human donor in good health. Sequencing input: effector memory CD4+ T cells from blood. As for subset: effector memory, CD45RA- CD27-.

The CDR3 sequence is CASSPGTSGYEQYF. The CDR3 bases are TGTGCCAGCTCACCTGGGACTAGCGGTTACGAGCAGTACTTC. The chain has TRBV18 and TRBJ2-7; 11 bases align to TRBD2. Germline CDR1 KGHSH, CDR2 LQKENI. The V gene end was trimmed by 3 bases and the J gene end by 4 bases; junction bases not matched to a gene: 2. The CDR3 sequence is 14 residues long.